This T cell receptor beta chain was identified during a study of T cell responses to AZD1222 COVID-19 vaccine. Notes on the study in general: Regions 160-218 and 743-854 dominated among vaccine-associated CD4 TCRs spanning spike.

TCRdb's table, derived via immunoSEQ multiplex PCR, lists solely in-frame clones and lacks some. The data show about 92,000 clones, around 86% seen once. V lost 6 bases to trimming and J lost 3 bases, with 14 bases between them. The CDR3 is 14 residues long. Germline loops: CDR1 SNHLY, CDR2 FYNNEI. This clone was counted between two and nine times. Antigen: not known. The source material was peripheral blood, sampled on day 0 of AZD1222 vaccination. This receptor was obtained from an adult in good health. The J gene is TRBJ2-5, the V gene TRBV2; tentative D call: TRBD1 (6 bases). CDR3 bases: TGTGCCAGCAGGGAGTACAGGGCCGAAGAGACCCAGTACTTC. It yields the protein CASREYRAEETQYF.